The 31 T cell receptor beta chains below were found in one sample sequenced in a study of control samples from healthy donors and cancer patients (dated by TCRdb to 2018 to 2021). The library relied on the immunoSEQ multiplex PCR assay. TCRdb limited this immuneACCESS table to in-frame rearrangements with V and J called. A share of clones is missing; checked studies link under half to unresolved V genes, and the rest is unexplained. The sample yields about 73,000 clones; roughly 90% were counted once. The ten largest clones capture 3.5% to 4% of the sample. Source material: blood. The receptor source for this set is a woman aged 45-65 years in good health.

This clone was seen once. The chain has TRBV7-9 and TRBJ2-7; maybe TRBD2 (6 bases). V gave up 1 base and J gave up 2 bases, with 12 bases separating them. The germline gives CDR1 SEHNR, CDR2 FQNEAQ (reference sequence). The CDR3 totals 15 residues. CDR3 sequence (DNA): TGTGCCAGCAGCTTAGTAGGCAGGGAGGCCTACGAGCAGTACTTC. Its protein product is CASSLVGREAYEQYF.

V usage is TRBV11-2 and J usage is TRBJ2-7; the match to TRBD1 covers 10 bases. CDR3 length: 15 residues. Germline V gives CDR1 SGHAT, CDR2 FQNNGV. Trimming removed 3 bases from V and 0 bases from J; junction bases left unmatched: 2. CDR3 residues: CASSFRDRGSYEQYF. The CDR3 DNA sequence: TGTGCCAGCAGCTTCCGGGACAGGGGCTCCTACGAGCAGTACTTC.

This chain uses TRBV9 with TRBJ2-6; 10 bases line up with TRBD2. CDR1 is SGDLS and CDR2 is YYNGEE in the germline V gene. The CDR3 covers 20 residues. Losses at the gene ends were 0 bases for V and 1 base for J; bases not matched to a gene: 10. Here the CDR3 reads CASSVGVAGGLGSGANVLTF. CDR3 in DNA: TGTGCCAGCAGCGTAGGGGTAGCGGGAGGTTTGGGGTCTGGGGCCAACGTCCTGACTTTC.

The J gene is TRBJ2-1, the V gene TRBV7-9; the match to TRBD1 covers 7 bases. The CDR3 totals 14 residues. The germline gives CDR1 SEHNR, CDR2 FQNEAQ (reference sequence). V shed 3 bases and J 7 bases; nucleotides not matched to a gene: 6. CDR3 bases: TGTGCCAGCAGCTTTCAGACAGGGTCGAATGAGCAGTTCTTC. Its translation is CASSFQTGSNEQFF.

V is TRBV10-3 and J is TRBJ2-1, with D unclear. CDR1 and CDR2 from the germline V gene are ENHRY and SYGVKD. The CDR3 extends over 12 amino acids. V was shortened by 11 bases and J by 5 bases, with 13 bases between the two germline ends. The CDR3 loop reads CAVGIGDNEQFF. Written as DNA, the CDR3 is TGTGCCGTGGGAATTGGGGACAATGAGCAGTTCTTC.

The J gene is TRBJ2-3, the V gene TRBV3-1 (or the pseudogene TRBV3-2); no clear D. Trimming left V 0 bases short and J 2 bases short, with 6 bases between. Germline CDR1 and CDR2: LGHDT and YNNKEL (reference sequence). The CDR3 contains 14 residues. DNA for the CDR3: TGTGCCAGCAGCCAAGACGGAGCCACAGATACGCAGTATTTT. It specifies CASSQDGATDTQYF.

The V and J genes are TRBV20-1 and TRBJ2-4; D may be TRBD1 (5 bases). CDR3 length equals 15 residues. Germline CDR1 DFQATT, CDR2 SNEGSKA (reference sequence). V shed 4 bases and J shed 4 bases, with 17 bases lying between them. Written as DNA, the CDR3 is TGCAGTGCTATTGATGCATCGACAGAGAAAAACATTCAGTACTTC. Its protein is CSAIDASTEKNIQYF.

The chain uses TRBV6-1 and TRBJ1-6, with 7 nucleotides matching TRBD1. V lost 2 bases, J lost 3 bases, and 7 bases stayed unmatched. The germline V gene has CDR1 MNHNS and CDR2 SASEGT. The CDR3 length is 17 residues. CDR3 protein: CASSELPGQSYNSPLHF. The CDR3 bases are TGTGCCAGCAGTGAACTTCCGGGACAGAGCTATAATTCACCCCTCCACTTT.

This chain joins TRBV28 and TRBJ2-5; 14 bases line up with TRBD2. This CDR3 comprises 18 residues. The V gene's germline CDR1 is MDHEN and CDR2 SYDVKM. V gave up 1 base and J gave up 5 bases; unmatched junction bases: 9. The CDR3 DNA follows: TGTGCCAGCAGTTTATTAGGCGGGACTAGCGGGAGAGGCGAGACCCAGTACTTC. Translated: CASSLLGGTSGRGETQYF.

This clone appeared a few times. DNA of the CDR3: TGTGCCAGCAGTTTCACAGGGATAGGCAATCAGCCCCAGCATTTT. This translates into CASSFTGIGNQPQHF. The chain couples TRBV28 to TRBJ1-5; weak D call: TRBD1 (6 bases). Germline lookup yields CDR1 MDHEN and CDR2 SYDVKM. Trimming pared 3 bases from V and 2 bases from J, leaving 11 bases between. The CDR3 consists of 15 residues. The full variable domain, completed using reference TRBV28 and TRBJ1-5, is DVKVTQSSRYLVKRTGEKVFLECVQDMDHENMFWYRQDPGLGLRLIYFSYDVKMKEKGDIPEGYSVSREKKERFSLILESASTNQTSMYLCASSFTGIGNQPQHFGDGTRLSIL.

This sequence joins TRBV5-1 and TRBJ1-4; a possible D gene is TRBD1 (6 bases). Germline V gene data show CDR1 as SGHRS and CDR2 as YFSETQ. Trimming removed 5 bases from V and 6 bases from J, with 14 bases in between. This CDR3 comprises 14 residues. The CDR3 sequence is CASRADSSDEKLFF. As DNA, the CDR3 is TGCGCCAGCAGAGCGGACAGCTCCGATGAAAAACTGTTTTTT.

This clone appeared once. The V gene is TRBV19, the J gene TRBJ2-1; 10 bases line up with TRBD2. This CDR3 is 13 amino acids long. V shed 6 bases, J shed 6 bases, and the junction held 2 bases outside the gene matches. Looked up from germline, CDR1 is LNHDA and CDR2 is SQIVND (reference sequence). The CDR3 DNA follows: TGTGCCAGTAGAGCGGGAGGGATCAATGAGCAGTTCTTC. It yields the protein CASRAGGINEQFF.

The V gene is TRBV3-1 (or the pseudogene TRBV3-2), the J gene TRBJ1-2; D not certain. Trimming cost V 4 bases and J 5 bases, with 17 bases left between them. CDR1 LGHDT and CDR2 YNNKEL come from the germline V gene (reference sequence). The CDR3 length is 15 residues. The CDR3 is CASSRWEGRRYGYTF. The CDR3 nucleotides are TGTGCCAGCAGCCGATGGGAGGGTCGCAGGTATGGCTACACCTTC.

This clone was recorded a few times. V is TRBV19 and J is TRBJ2-2; a possible D gene is TRBD2 (5 bases). CDR1 LNHDA and CDR2 SQIVND come from the germline V gene (reference sequence). CDR3 length equals 15 residues. Trimming removed 1 base at V and 8 bases at J, with 14 bases between. As DNA, the CDR3 is TGTGCCAGTAGTATAGGAGGGCCGGGCGCTGGGGAGCTGTTTTTT. It codes for CASSIGGPGAGELFF.

The V call is TRBV11-2, the J call TRBJ2-2; either TRBD1 or TRBD2 may supply D (6 bases each). The V gene's germline CDR1 is SGHAT and CDR2 FQNNGV. This CDR3 is built from 13 residues. V lost 8 bases to trimming and J lost 6 bases, with 13 bases between them. CDR3 in DNA: TGTGCCAGCGCTATCGGGGGCGCCGGGGAGCTGTTTTTT. Translating it yields CASAIGGAGELFF.

The V gene is TRBV18, the J gene TRBJ1-5; unclear D gene. This CDR3 comprises 18 residues. CDR1 is KGHSH and CDR2 is LQKENI in the germline V gene. The V gene lost 2 bases and the J gene lost 0 bases, with 17 bases spanning the gap. CDR3 sequence reads: CASSPSGIVPYSNQPQHF. DNA for the CDR3: TGTGCCAGCTCACCATCCGGGATCGTGCCCTATAGCAATCAGCCCCAGCATTTT.

This chain uses TRBV9 with TRBJ2-1; 15 positions match TRBD2. The CDR3 has 19 amino acids. Per the germline V gene, CDR1 is SGDLS and CDR2 is YYNGEE. V shed 0 bases and J 3 bases; nucleotides not matched to a gene: 7. The CDR3 is CASSVAVGLAGGSYNEQFF. CDR3 sequence (DNA): TGTGCCAGCAGCGTAGCGGTGGGACTAGCGGGAGGCAGCTACAATGAGCAGTTCTTC.

V usage is TRBV7-2 and J usage is TRBJ2-5, with TRBD1 matching 9 bases. Germline loops: CDR1 SGHTA, CDR2 FQGNSA. This CDR3 is built from 13 residues. The ends lost 5 bases at V and 6 bases at J; junction bases unmatched: 4. The CDR3 sequence is CASSRDRAKTQYF. The DNA of the CDR3 is TGTGCCAGCAGCCGGGACAGGGCTAAGACCCAGTACTTC.

The chain combines TRBV14 with TRBJ2-7, with 10 bases lining up with TRBD1. V was clipped by 3 bases and J by 10 bases; unmatched bases: 6. Germline assignment: CDR1 SGHDN and CDR2 FVKESK. This CDR3 comprises 13 residues. The DNA for the CDR3 is TGTGCCAGCAGCCAGGACAGGGGGGTAGGACAGTACTTC. Its translation: CASSQDRGVGQYF.

V usage is TRBV19 and J usage is TRBJ2-5; 7 bases are a match to TRBD2. CDR3 length: 18 amino acids. Germline CDR1 and CDR2: LNHDA and SQIVND (reference sequence). Trimming at V came to 1 base and at J to 3 bases, leaving 14 bases not matched to a gene. Here the CDR3 DNA reads TGTGCCAGTAGTATAGCCCTCGGGGACTACGGAAGAGAAGAGACCCAGTACTTC. Translating it yields CASSIALGDYGREETQYF.

This clone was recorded once. The chain recombines TRBV9 with TRBJ2-1; TRBD2 matches at 9 bases. This CDR3 contains 16 residues. Germline values: CDR1 SGDLS, CDR2 YYNGEE. The ends lost 0 bases at V and 6 bases at J; junction bases unmatched: 7. The CDR3 DNA is TGTGCCAGCAGCGTAGACCCTGCGGGAGGGCCCAATGAGCAGTTCTTC. Its protein is CASSVDPAGGPNEQFF. Combining the CDR3 with reference TRBV9 and TRBJ2-1 gives the whole variable domain DSGVTQTPKHLITATGQRVTLRCSPRSGDLSVYWYQQSLDQGLQFLIQYYNGEERAKGNILERFSAQQFPDLHSELNLSSLELGDSALYFCASSVDPAGGPNEQFFGPGTRLTVL.

The chain has TRBV18 and TRBJ2-5; D may be TRBD2 (6 bases). CDR1 is KGHSH and CDR2 is LQKENI in the germline V gene. V dropped 3 bases and J dropped 5 bases, with 16 bases sitting between them. The CDR3 loop spans 15 amino acids. CDR3 nucleotide sequence: TGTGCCAGCTCACCTAAGGATAGGGAGGCCGAGACCCAGTACTTC. Amino acid sequence: CASSPKDREAETQYF.

The rearrangement joins TRBV2 to TRBJ2-7; 9 positions agree with TRBD1. Germline CDR1 is SNHLY and CDR2 is FYNNEI. The CDR3 loop spans 13 amino acids. J lost 4 bases, V lost 6 bases, and 4 bases had no gene match. In nucleotides, the CDR3 is TGTGCCAGCAGGGACAGGGGAATATACGAGCAGTACTTC. It translates to CASRDRGIYEQYF.

In DNA, the CDR3 is TGCGCCAGCAGCACCAGGGGGCGTGGTAATTCACCCCTCCACTTT. Translated, it gives CASSTRGRGNSPLHF. The gene calls are TRBV5-1 and TRBJ1-6; 8 nucleotides agree with TRBD1. The CDR3 contains 15 residues. Per the germline V gene, CDR1 is SGHRS and CDR2 is YFSETQ. The V and J ends lost 4 bases and 6 bases, in that order; junction bases with no gene match: 6.

The sample holds one count of this clone. The chain links TRBV12-3 or TRBV12-4 to TRBJ2-7; 7 positions agree with TRBD2. The CDR3 is 13 residues long. V shed 7 bases, J shed 6 bases, and the junction held 9 bases outside the gene matches. CDR3 sequence (DNA): TGTGCCAGCACCAAGTGGGAGGGATTCGAGCAGTACTTC. This gives the protein CASTKWEGFEQYF.

A single count supports this clone. The gene calls are TRBV28 and TRBJ2-4; the match to TRBD2 covers 10 bases. This CDR3 comprises 16 residues. Germline CDR1 is MDHEN and CDR2 is SYDVKM. The V segment lost 5 bases and the J segment 2 bases; nucleotides outside the gene matches: 6. As DNA, the CDR3 is TGTGCCAGCAGTCCTTGGACTAGCGGCTCCAAAAACATTCAGTACTTC. Translating gives CASSPWTSGSKNIQYF.

The CDR3 DNA is TGTGCCACCAGCAGAGAATTCGGGGCAGGGGTGAATACGCGGCAGTACTTC. It translates to CATSREFGAGVNTRQYF. The V gene is TRBV15, the J gene TRBJ2-7; a possible D gene is TRBD1 (6 bases). Germline V lookup: CDR1 LNHNV, CDR2 YYDKDF (reference sequence). With 0 bases removed from V and 9 bases from J, the gap between germline ends came to 24 bases. This CDR3 region has 17 residues.

The CDR3 is CASNRLEGAHDYGYTF. CDR3 in DNA: TGTGCCAGTAACCGTCTAGAGGGGGCGCATGACTATGGCTACACCTTC. The chain has TRBV19 and TRBJ1-2; 7 positions match TRBD1. Germline V gene sequence: CDR1 LNHDA, CDR2 SQIVND (reference sequence). The CDR3 is 16 amino acids. The ends lost 7 bases at V and 3 bases at J; junction bases unmatched: 14. Combining the CDR3 with reference TRBV19 and TRBJ1-2 gives the whole variable domain DGGITQSPKYLFRKEGQNVTLSCEQNLNHDAMYWYRQDPGQGLRLIYYSQIVNDFQKGDIAEGYSVSREKKESFPLTVTSAQKNPTAFYLCASNRLEGAHDYGYTFGSGTRLTVV.

The V call is TRBV14, the J call TRBJ2-7; 11 bases are shared with TRBD2. The J segment lost 6 bases and the V segment lost 5 bases, leaving 3 bases of the junction unmatched. The CDR3 is 13 residues long. The germline V gene has CDR1 SGHDN and CDR2 FVKESK. The CDR3 spells CASSVLAGVEQYF. The CDR3 nucleotides are TGTGCCAGCAGCGTACTAGCGGGAGTCGAGCAGTACTTC.

This chain links TRBV28 with TRBJ2-5, with unresolved D. Germline lookup yields CDR1 MDHEN and CDR2 SYDVKM. Trimming took 4 bases from V and 1 from J, leaving 10 bases between them. The CDR3 has 14 residues. Here the CDR3 DNA reads TGTGCCAGCAGTTCCCCCGGGTCCCAAGAGACCCAGTACTTC. Its protein is CASSSPGSQETQYF.

This chain's CDR3 is CASSIGYNQPQHF. CDR3 DNA sequence: TGTGCCAGTAGTATAGGGTACAATCAGCCCCAGCATTTT. The chain employs TRBV19 and TRBJ1-5; D ambiguous. Germline CDR1 is LNHDA and CDR2 is SQIVND (reference sequence). The CDR3 runs to 13 residues. The ends were cut back, 1 base at V and 3 bases at J, with 4 bases in the middle.